The 18 T cell receptor beta chains presented below share a single source sample, sequenced in a study of blood T cell repertoires in COVID-19. The table came from immunoSEQ multiplex PCR; TCRdb's copy has only in-frame clones and leaves some out. The table has more than 200,000 clones, about 88% seen once; the top ten hold 1.7%. Sequencing used peripheral blood. These receptors came from a man in his 70s with acute or convalescent COVID-19.

This chain joins TRBV6-5 and TRBJ2-1, with 11 bases identical to TRBD2. CDR1 and CDR2 (germline): MNHEY, SVGAGI. J was trimmed by 16 bases and V by 4 bases; bases with no gene match: 12. CDR3 size: 14 residues. The CDR3 DNA follows: TGTGCCAGCAGTTCTGGGCTAGCGGGAGGCCTACCTTTCTTC. It specifies CASSSGLAGGLPFF.

This clone was found once. The genes are TRBV7-9 and TRBJ2-1; 12 nucleotides line up with TRBD2. Germline V CDR1 and CDR2: SEHNR, FQNEAQ (reference sequence). The CDR3 contains 12 residues. V lost 4 bases to trimming and J lost 16 bases; unmatched junction nucleotides: 5. CDR3 in amino acids: CASSWGTSGLFF. The CDR3 DNA reads TGTGCCAGCAGCTGGGGGACTAGCGGGTTATTCTTC.

This clone was counted a few times. This sample includes further DNA sequences coding for the same CDR3. The gene calls are TRBV27 and TRBJ1-5; D possibly corresponds to TRBD1 (6 bases). This CDR3 contains 15 residues. The germline V gene has CDR1 MNHEY and CDR2 SMNVEV (reference sequence). The V and J ends lost 5 bases and 0 bases respectively, with 11 bases between them. The CDR3 is CASSKTGYSNQPQHF. The CDR3 DNA reads TGTGCCAGCAGTAAGACAGGTTATAGCAATCAGCCCCAGCATTTT.

The genes are TRBV14 and TRBJ2-2, with 9 nucleotides matching TRBD2. The CDR3 consists of 19 residues. CDR1 SGHDN and CDR2 FVKESK come from the germline V gene. The V gene end was trimmed by 0 bases and the J gene end by 7 bases; junction bases not matched to a gene: 15. CDR3 nucleotide sequence: TGTGCCAGCAGCCAAGATAGGGAAAAAGCGGGAGGAGTTCACGGGGAGCTGTTTTTT. Protein sequence: CASSQDREKAGGVHGELFF.

This clone appeared once. This chain joins TRBV5-1 and TRBJ2-1, with 15 bases that match TRBD2. Looked up from germline, CDR1 is SGHRS and CDR2 is YFSETQ. The CDR3 spans 20 residues. The V and J ends lost 1 base and 0 bases, in that order; junction bases with no gene match: 8. CDR3 sequence: CASSLLGLAGGPSSYNEQFF. The CDR3 DNA sequence: TGCGCCAGCAGCTTGTTGGGACTAGCGGGAGGACCGAGCTCCTACAATGAGCAGTTCTTC.

This CDR3 is CASSENLAGGANTGELFF. Written as DNA, the CDR3 is TGTGCCAGCAGTGAAAATCTAGCGGGAGGAGCAAACACCGGGGAGCTGTTTTTT. This sequence joins TRBV6-1 and TRBJ2-2; the match to TRBD2 covers 11 bases. After removal of 2 bases from V and 2 bases from J, the junction contained 7 bases not matched to a gene. The CDR3 covers 18 residues. Germline CDR1 MNHNS, CDR2 SASEGT.

This chain joins TRBV18 and TRBJ1-2; D gene unclear. The germline V gene has CDR1 KGHSH and CDR2 LQKENI. V was trimmed by 3 bases and J by 10 bases, leaving 9 bases between them. The CDR3 loop spans 11 amino acids. The CDR3, as DNA: TGTGCCAGCTCACCGGGAGGAACCTACACCTTC. Protein product: CASSPGGTYTF.

This rearrangement joins TRBV6-5 to TRBJ1-5, with 9 bases fitting TRBD1. V gave up 10 bases and J gave up 5 bases; unmatched junction bases: 6. Germline CDR1 MNHEY, CDR2 SVGAGI. The CDR3 is made up of 13 amino acids. DNA of the CDR3: TGTGCCATATCAAGACAGGGGGATCAGCCCCAGCATTTT. This sequence encodes CAISRQGDQPQHF.

J is TRBJ2-1 and V is TRBV5-1; TRBD1 might be the D (6 bases). Germline CDR1 reads SGHRS; CDR2 reads YFSETQ. This CDR3 spans 14 amino acids. Trimming removed 6 bases from V and 3 bases from J, with 13 bases in between. Written as DNA, the CDR3 is TGCGCCAGCAAGTGGGGGCAGGGCTACAATGAGCAGTTCTTC. Protein product: CASKWGQGYNEQFF.

The gene calls are TRBV7-9 and TRBJ2-7; D is possibly TRBD2 (5 bases). V was trimmed by 5 bases and J by 2 bases, leaving 7 bases between them. This CDR3 has 12 residues. Germline V gene sequence: CDR1 SEHNR, CDR2 FQNEAQ (reference sequence). CDR3 protein: CASSLTTYEQYF. The CDR3 region has the DNA TGTGCCAGCAGCCTGACTACCTACGAGCAGTACTTC.

The chain employs TRBV9 and TRBJ2-2, with a tentative D call TRBD2 (5 bases). This CDR3 has 16 residues. V lost 1 base and J lost 0, with 10 bases in between. The germline V gene encodes CDR1 SGDLS and CDR2 YYNGEE. In nucleotides, the CDR3 is TGTGCCAGCAGCGTAACTAGTTACGCGAACACCGGGGAGCTGTTTTTT. Translating gives CASSVTSYANTGELFF.

Here the CDR3 reads CASSALGTSGRLGTGELFF. The CDR3 nucleotides read TGTGCCAGCAGCGCGCTTGGGACTAGCGGGAGGTTGGGCACCGGGGAGCTGTTTTTT. This rearrangement joins TRBV9 to TRBJ2-2; 15 bases align to TRBD2. From germline, CDR1 is SGDLS and CDR2 YYNGEE. Trimming removed 3 bases from V and 4 bases from J; junction bases left unmatched: 10. This CDR3 contains 19 residues. Filled out from reference TRBV9 and TRBJ2-2, the complete variable domain reads DSGVTQTPKHLITATGQRVTLRCSPRSGDLSVYWYQQSLDQGLQFLIQYYNGEERAKGNILERFSAQQFPDLHSELNLSSLELGDSALYFCASSALGTSGRLGTGELFFGEGSRLTVL.

J is TRBJ1-1 and V is TRBV28; the match to TRBD1 covers 8 bases. In germline, CDR1 is MDHEN, CDR2 SYDVKM. The CDR3 has 16 amino acids. The V segment lost 0 bases and the J segment 5 bases; nucleotides outside the gene matches: 8. The CDR3 loop reads CASSLWGTGHRTEAFF. The CDR3, as DNA: TGTGCCAGCAGTTTATGGGGGACAGGCCATAGAACTGAAGCTTTCTTT.

The chain links TRBV5-5 to TRBJ2-1; 7 nucleotides agree with TRBD2. The CDR3 extends over 16 amino acids. The germline gives CDR1 SGHKS, CDR2 YYEKEE (reference sequence). V lost 3 bases, J lost 4 bases, and 10 bases stayed unmatched. CDR3 coding DNA: TGTGCCAGCAGCTATAACCCACTAGCGCAGTACAATGAGCAGTTCTTC. This encodes CASSYNPLAQYNEQFF.

The V gene is TRBV7-2, the J gene TRBJ2-7; 9 nucleotides agree with TRBD1. Germline assignment: CDR1 SGHTA and CDR2 FQGNSA. With V trimmed by 5 bases and J by 5 bases, 7 bases remained unmatched. The CDR3 spans 14 residues. The CDR3 nucleotides are TGTGCCAGCAGCCCGACAGGGGGAATTGACGAGCAGTACTTC. Encoded protein: CASSPTGGIDEQYF.

This chain uses TRBV5-4 with TRBJ2-2; D uncertain. CDR3 length: 15 amino acids. Trimming shortened V by 0 bases and J by 7 bases, and 13 bases separated the two germline ends. Germline V gene sequence: CDR1 SGHNT, CDR2 YYREEE (reference sequence). The CDR3 loop is CASSLERPPSGELFF. CDR3 bases: TGTGCCAGCAGCTTGGAGCGTCCCCCTAGCGGGGAGCTGTTTTTT.

The V gene is TRBV30, the J gene TRBJ1-1, with 9 bases aligning to TRBD1. Germline V gene data show CDR1 as GTSNPN and CDR2 as SVGIG (reference sequence). The V segment lost 7 bases and the J segment 12 bases; nucleotides outside the gene matches: 9. The CDR3 runs to 11 residues. CDR3 bases: TGTGCCTTAGGTTCCGGGACAGGGACTTTCTTT. Encoded protein: CALGSGTGTFF. The entire variable domain, with the rest obtained from reference TRBV30 and TRBJ1-1, is as follows: SQTIHQWPATLVQPVGSPLSLECTVEGTSNPNLYWYRQAAGRGLQLLFYSVGIGQISSEVPQNLSASRPQDRQFILSSKKLLLSDSGFYLCALGSGTGTFFGQGTRLTVV.

Of note for this clone: The same CDR3 arises from other DNA sequences in this sample as well. This rearrangement joins TRBV18 to TRBJ2-5; 10 bases are shared with TRBD2. The V segment lost 3 bases and the J segment 5 bases; nucleotides outside the gene matches: 0. CDR3 length: 13 amino acids. Germline loops: CDR1 KGHSH, CDR2 LQKENI. CDR3 region: CASSPGLAETQYF. CDR3 nucleotide sequence: TGTGCCAGCTCACCGGGACTAGCGGAGACCCAGTACTTC.